The 20 T cell receptor beta chains in this list originate from one sample, sequenced in a study of T cell responses to AZD1222 COVID-19 vaccine. Profiling relied on immunoSEQ multiplex PCR, and the TCRdb table lists in-frame clones only, not all of them. The table records about 110,000 clones, around 82% of them present only once. The sequencing here drew on peripheral blood, taken on day 0 of AZD1222 vaccination. The receptors derive from an adult in good health.

The chain recombines TRBV4-3 with TRBJ2-3; no definite D call. V shed 0 bases and J shed 5 bases, with 18 bases lying between them. CDR3 length equals 17 residues. Germline assignment: CDR1 LGHNA and CDR2 YSLEER. CDR3 DNA: TGCGCCAGCAGCCAAGACCAACCGGTGCACCTCGAAGATACGCAGTATTTT. Translated: CASSQDQPVHLEDTQYF.

In its sample, this clone was seen a few times. The V and J genes are TRBV11-2 and TRBJ1-3; a weak D match, TRBD1 (5 bases). The V end was cut by 0 bases, the J end by 2 bases, with 11 bases between. This CDR3 has 16 amino acids. Per germline, CDR1 SGHAT and CDR2 FQNNGV. CDR3 protein: CASSLDPGGAGNTIYF. The CDR3, as DNA: TGTGCCAGCAGCTTAGATCCGGGGGGGGCTGGAAACACCATATATTTT.

The chain couples TRBV30 to TRBJ1-5, with D unclear. Germline loops: CDR1 GTSNPN, CDR2 SVGIG (reference sequence). The CDR3 extends over 15 amino acids. Trimming cost V 0 bases and J 2 bases, with 11 bases left between them. The CDR3 nucleotides read TGTGCCTGGAGTGTAGACACTGGGGGCAATCAGCCCCAGCATTTT. This gives the protein CAWSVDTGGNQPQHF.

The count of this clone is one. The J gene is TRBJ2-5, the V gene TRBV7-2; the match to TRBD2 covers 10 bases. The V gene's germline CDR1 is SGHTA and CDR2 FQGNSA. The J segment lost 5 bases and the V segment lost 7 bases, leaving 13 bases of the junction unmatched. This CDR3 has 16 amino acids. The CDR3 bases are TGTGCCAGCAACCTAGTGGGCCTAGCGGGGGTGGAGACCCAGTACTTC. Translation gives CASNLVGLAGVETQYF.

This chain links TRBV6-7 with TRBJ2-1, with D uncertain. TRBV6-7 is identified as an open reading frame with a role that is uncertain. This CDR3 comprises 17 residues. Between the trimmed V and J ends, which lost 0 bases and 4 bases, there was a span of 16 bases. CDR3 in amino acids: CASSYSTPAVRYNEQFF. CDR3 coding DNA: TGTGCCAGCAGTTACTCCACCCCGGCGGTTCGGTACAATGAGCAGTTCTTC.

The chain joins TRBV5-1 to TRBJ1-1; no clear D. The CDR3 extends over 15 amino acids. CDR1 is SGHRS and CDR2 is YFSETQ in the germline V gene. The V end lost 4 bases, the J end lost 4 bases, and 17 bases lay between the germline ends. The DNA of the CDR3 is TGCGCCAGCAGCCCCGCCGATCAGATGATCACTGAAGCTTTCTTT. Its protein is CASSPADQMITEAFF.

The rearrangement uses TRBV7-2 and TRBJ1-2, with D tentatively TRBD1 (6 bases). Trimming took off 5 bases at V and 4 bases at J, with 14 bases between the two ends. The germline V gene has CDR1 SGHTA and CDR2 FQGNSA. This CDR3 region has 14 residues. CDR3 DNA: TGTGCCAGCAGCCCATCGGGACAAACCTATGGCTACACCTTC. Translating gives CASSPSGQTYGYTF.

V usage is TRBV28 and J usage is TRBJ2-2; D gene uncertain. With 3 bases removed from V and 4 bases from J, the gap between germline ends came to 6 bases. This CDR3 is built from 13 residues. The germline V gene encodes CDR1 MDHEN and CDR2 SYDVKM. CDR3 DNA: TGTGCCAGCAGTTTTAGAACCACCGGGGAGCTGTTTTTT. Translated, it gives CASSFRTTGELFF.

The genes are TRBV28 and TRBJ2-1, with D tentatively TRBD2 (5 bases). Trimming removed 7 bases at V and 2 bases at J, with 18 bases between. Germline V CDR1 and CDR2: MDHEN, SYDVKM. CDR3 size: 16 residues. The CDR3 spells CASTLDLPRPYNEQFF. For the CDR3, the DNA is TGTGCCAGCACTCTGGACTTACCCAGGCCCTACAATGAGCAGTTCTTC.

The rearrangement uses TRBV7-8 and TRBJ2-7; D is perhaps TRBD1 (7 bases). This CDR3 comprises 13 residues. Germline V lookup: CDR1 SGHVS, CDR2 FQNEAQ. V was pared by 1 base and J by 9 bases, with 13 bases between. The CDR3 sequence is CASSLGFQGGQYF. CDR3 sequence (DNA): TGTGCCAGCAGCTTAGGTTTTCAGGGGGGGCAGTACTTC.

This chain links TRBV25-1 with TRBJ2-7; TRBD2 aligns across 14 bases. With 6 bases clipped from V and 9 bases from J, the junction kept 4 bases outside the gene matches. The germline gives CDR1 MGHDK, CDR2 SYGVNS. The CDR3 is 13 residues long. CDR3 in amino acids: CASRGTSGSRQYF. CDR3 coding DNA: TGTGCCAGCAGAGGGACTAGCGGGAGTCGGCAGTACTTC.

CDR3 residues: CASRGGQLNTEAFF. The CDR3 bases are TGTGCCAGCAGGGGCGGACAGCTGAACACTGAAGCTTTCTTT. The chain combines TRBV6-5 with TRBJ1-1; D is perhaps TRBD1 (6 bases). The CDR3 runs 14 residues. Trimming took off 6 bases at V and 0 bases at J, with 11 bases between the two ends. CDR1 and CDR2 (germline): MNHEY, SVGAGI.

V gene TRBV2 combines with J gene TRBJ1-1; the match to TRBD1 covers 7 bases. The CDR3 contains 14 residues. The ends lost 6 bases at V and 7 bases at J; junction bases unmatched: 11. CDR1 SNHLY and CDR2 FYNNEI come from the germline V gene. The DNA for the CDR3 is TGTGCCAGCAGAACGGGGGACAGAAACTTTGAAGCTTTCTTT. Translating gives CASRTGDRNFEAFF.

V gene TRBV4-1 combines with J gene TRBJ2-5; D uncertain. The CDR3 consists of 14 residues. The V and J ends lost 1 base and 1 base respectively, with 7 bases between them. Germline-derived CDR1 and CDR2 are MGHRA and YSYEKL. CDR3 nucleotides: TGCGCCAGCAGCCAAGTGAACTCCCAAGAGACCCAGTACTTC. Residues: CASSQVNSQETQYF.

V is TRBV3-1 (or the pseudogene TRBV3-2) and J is TRBJ1-5; no reliable D call. Trimming shortened V by 1 base and J by 9 bases, and 10 bases separated the two germline ends. Germline V CDR1 and CDR2: LGHDT, YNNKEL (reference sequence). This CDR3 region has 13 residues. CDR3 sequence: CASSQGIRSPQHF. In nucleotides, the CDR3 is TGTGCCAGCAGCCAAGGGATCCGGTCGCCCCAGCATTTT.

This clone was recorded only once. The genes are TRBV6-6 and TRBJ2-5; 8 bases line up with TRBD1. In germline, CDR1 is MNHNY, CDR2 SVGAGI (reference sequence). Trimming at V came to 6 bases and at J to 6 bases, leaving 6 bases not matched to a gene. This CDR3 has 13 residues. CDR3 in DNA: TGTGCCAGCAGCTACGACAGGGGAAAGACCCAGTACTTC. The encoded protein is CASSYDRGKTQYF.

This chain connects TRBV28 to TRBJ1-6; TRBD1 is a possible D gene (5 bases). The CDR3 spans 15 residues. Trimming pared 5 bases from V and 9 bases from J, leaving 17 bases between. The germline CDR1 and CDR2 sequences are MDHEN and SYDVKM. This CDR3 reads CASSPLRGGISPLHF. The CDR3 DNA reads TGTGCCAGCAGTCCCCTTAGGGGTGGTATTTCACCCCTCCACTTT. The variable domain in full, completed from reference TRBV28 and TRBJ1-6, reads DVKVTQSSRYLVKRTGEKVFLECVQDMDHENMFWYRQDPGLGLRLIYFSYDVKMKEKGDIPEGYSVSREKKERFSLILESASTNQTSMYLCASSPLRGGISPLHFGNGTRLTVT.

This rearrangement joins TRBV7-9 to TRBJ2-7, with D perhaps assigned TRBD1 or TRBD2 (5 bases each). The CDR3 is 15 residues long. The ends were cut back, 1 base at V and 3 bases at J, with 13 bases in the middle. In germline, CDR1 is SEHNR, CDR2 FQNEAQ (reference sequence). For the CDR3, the DNA is TGTGCCAGCAGCTTAGGGCCGGGACGGGACTACGAGCAGTACTTC. This translates into CASSLGPGRDYEQYF. Supplemented by reference TRBV7-9 and TRBJ2-7, the full variable domain reads DTGVSQNPRHKITKRGQNVTFRCDPISEHNRLYWYRQTLGQGPEFLTYFQNEAQLEKSRLLSDRFSAERPKGSFSTLEIQRTEQGDSAMYLCASSLGPGRDYEQYFGPGTRLTVT.

The rearrangement uses TRBV19 and TRBJ1-4; D may be TRBD1 (5 bases). Trimming left V 6 bases short and J 3 bases short, with 14 bases between. The CDR3 sequence is 15 residues long. Germline V lookup: CDR1 LNHDA, CDR2 SQIVND (reference sequence). The CDR3 DNA sequence: TGTGCCAGTAGGGTCTTGGGGGTGTCTAATGAAAAACTGTTTTTT. Its translation: CASRVLGVSNEKLFF.

V usage is TRBV6-5 and J usage is TRBJ2-5; D remains ambiguous. V lost 6 bases, J lost 5 bases, and 19 bases lay in between. The CDR3 is made up of 15 amino acids. Germline CDR1 and CDR2: MNHEY and SVGAGI. This CDR3 reads CASSPRGPSPETQYF. CDR3 bases: TGTGCCAGCAGCCCCAGAGGTCCGTCCCCGGAGACCCAGTACTTC.